This T cell receptor (beta chain) was captured in a study of OX40 agonist ivuxolimab in advanced cancers. The overall study: Of the participants, over 30% had some prior anti-PD-1, anti-PD-L1 or anti-CTLA-4 therapy, which was allowed. There were three patients with partial responses, one having hepatocellular carcinoma and two cutaneous melanoma. Study-level points and caveats: Compared with CD4+, CD8+ T cells on average had more expanded clones.

This table comes from immunoSEQ multiplex PCR, and its TCRdb copy is limited to in-frame clones, with some not included. The sample has 100,000 or so clones; more than 75% are singletons. Turning to this clone: The antigen remains undetermined.

V lost 2 bases, J lost 4 bases, and 5 bases stayed unmatched. Per the germline V gene, CDR1 is GTSNPN and CDR2 is SVGIG (reference sequence). The CDR3 has 16 amino acids. The chain is built from TRBV30 and TRBJ2-3; 14 nucleotides line up with TRBD2. The sequenced sample was CD4+ or CD8+ T cells sorted from blood, obtained in a trial of the OX40 agonist ivuxolimab. The sequence was collected from an adult with an advanced solid tumor such as melanoma, head and neck, liver or kidney cancer. The CDR3 loop is CAWSLGLAGGADTQYF. CDR3 sequence (DNA): TGTGCCTGGAGTCTCGGACTAGCGGGAGGTGCAGATACGCAGTATTTT.